The present entry profiles one T cell receptor beta chain with its context. Germline V gene lookup returns CDR1 LNHDA and CDR2 SQIVND (reference sequence). The CDR3 is 13 amino acids. These data belong to a study of blood T cell repertoires in COVID-19. Study at large: Samples representing acute and convalescent COVID-19 were sourced from the United States, Italy and Spain. T cells, B-cell-depleted T cells, or PBMCs supplied cDNA or gDNA.

As originally analysed: Researchers report that nucleated cell counts were estimated from reference gene primer amplification. Sequencing was performed with immunoSEQ multiplex PCR; in TCRdb, only in-frame clones are kept and a portion is missing. V and J calls and clone size are copied from that table; D and trimming were computed from the DNA. The table has 130,000 or so clones, approximately 90% seen once. The receptor comes from a man aged 50 or older with acute or convalescent COVID-19. V gene TRBV19 combines with J gene TRBJ2-5, with D maybe TRBD1 (5 bases). Sequenced sample: peripheral blood. CDR3 in amino acids: CGGALETQETQYF. For the CDR3, the DNA is TGTGGGGGCGCACTGGAAACCCAAGAGACCCAGTACTTC.